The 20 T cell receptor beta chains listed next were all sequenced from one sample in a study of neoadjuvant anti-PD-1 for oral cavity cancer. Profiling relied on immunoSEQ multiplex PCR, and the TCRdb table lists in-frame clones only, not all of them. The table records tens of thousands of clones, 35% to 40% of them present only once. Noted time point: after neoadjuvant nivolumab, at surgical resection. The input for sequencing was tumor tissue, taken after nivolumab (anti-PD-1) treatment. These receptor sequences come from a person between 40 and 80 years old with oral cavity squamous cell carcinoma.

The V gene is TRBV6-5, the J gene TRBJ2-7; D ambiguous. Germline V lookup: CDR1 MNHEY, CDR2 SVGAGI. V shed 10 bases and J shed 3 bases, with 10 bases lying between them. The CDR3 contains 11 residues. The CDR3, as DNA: TGTGCCACCTCTCAGAGCTACGAGCAGTACTTC. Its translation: CATSQSYEQYF.

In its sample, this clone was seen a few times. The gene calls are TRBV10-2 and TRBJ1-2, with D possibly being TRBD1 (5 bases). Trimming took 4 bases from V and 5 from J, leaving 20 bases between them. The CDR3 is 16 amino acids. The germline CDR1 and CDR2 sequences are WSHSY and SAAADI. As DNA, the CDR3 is TGCGCCAGCAGTGTGGGGGTACTTTCTCGGCGGTATGGCTACACCTTC. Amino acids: CASSVGVLSRRYGYTF.

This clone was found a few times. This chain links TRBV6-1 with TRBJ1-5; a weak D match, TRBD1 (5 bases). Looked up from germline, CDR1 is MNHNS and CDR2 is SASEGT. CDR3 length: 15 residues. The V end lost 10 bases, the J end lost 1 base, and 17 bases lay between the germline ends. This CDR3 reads CATNWGIISNQPQHF. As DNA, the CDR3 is TGTGCCACTAACTGGGGCATCATCAGCAATCAGCCCCAGCATTTT.

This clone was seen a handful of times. In DNA form, the CDR3 reads TGTGCCAGTTTCGGACAGGGGAATGAAAAACTGTTTTTT. It yields the protein CASFGQGNEKLFF. The chain has TRBV19 and TRBJ1-4; 9 nucleotides align to TRBD1. CDR1 and CDR2 from the germline V gene are LNHDA and SQIVND (reference sequence). This CDR3 has 13 amino acids. V gave up 8 bases and J gave up 5 bases; unmatched junction bases: 3.

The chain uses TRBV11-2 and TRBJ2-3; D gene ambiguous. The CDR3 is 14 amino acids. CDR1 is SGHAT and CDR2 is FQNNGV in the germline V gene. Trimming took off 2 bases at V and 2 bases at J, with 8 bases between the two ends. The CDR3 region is CASSLQSHTDTQYF. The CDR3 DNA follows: TGTGCCAGCAGCTTACAATCCCACACAGATACGCAGTATTTT. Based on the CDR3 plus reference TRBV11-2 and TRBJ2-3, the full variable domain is EAGVAQSPRYKIIEKRQSVAFWCNPISGHATLYWYQQILGQGPKLLIQFQNNGVVDDSQLPKDRFSAERLKGVDSTLKIQPAKLEDSAVYLCASSLQSHTDTQYFGPGTRLTVL.

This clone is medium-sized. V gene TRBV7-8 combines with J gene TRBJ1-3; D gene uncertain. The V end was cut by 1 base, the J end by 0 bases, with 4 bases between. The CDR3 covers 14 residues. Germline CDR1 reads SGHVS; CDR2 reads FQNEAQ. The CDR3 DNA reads TGTGCCAGCAGCTTAGACAGCTCTGGAAACACCATATATTTT. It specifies CASSLDSSGNTIYF.

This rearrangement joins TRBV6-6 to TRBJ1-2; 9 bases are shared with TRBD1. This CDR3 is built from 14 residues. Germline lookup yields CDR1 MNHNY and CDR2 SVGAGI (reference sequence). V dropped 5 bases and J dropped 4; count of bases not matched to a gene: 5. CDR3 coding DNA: TGTGCCAGCAGTACCCGGGACAGGGTCTATGGCTACACCTTC. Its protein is CASSTRDRVYGYTF.

In DNA, the CDR3 is TGTGCCAGCAGCGCGGGACTAGCGGGGGACTACGAGCAGTACTTC. Its protein is CASSAGLAGDYEQYF. The chain combines TRBV9 with TRBJ2-7; 14 nucleotides agree with TRBD2. Germline V CDR1 and CDR2: SGDLS, YYNGEE. V shed 3 bases and J 3 bases; nucleotides not matched to a gene: 2. CDR3 size: 15 residues.

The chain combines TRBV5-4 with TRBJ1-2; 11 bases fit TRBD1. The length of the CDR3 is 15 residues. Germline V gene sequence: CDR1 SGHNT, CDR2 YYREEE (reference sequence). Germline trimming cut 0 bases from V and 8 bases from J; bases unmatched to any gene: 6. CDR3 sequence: CASSLAGQGAKGYTF. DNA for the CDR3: TGTGCCAGCAGCTTGGCTGGACAGGGGGCCAAGGGCTACACCTTC.

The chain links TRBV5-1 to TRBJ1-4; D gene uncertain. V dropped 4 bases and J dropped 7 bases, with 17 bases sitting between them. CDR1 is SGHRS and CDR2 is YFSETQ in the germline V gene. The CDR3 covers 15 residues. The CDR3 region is CASSVDQSRSEKLFF. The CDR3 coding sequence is TGCGCCAGCAGCGTCGACCAGTCTAGGAGTGAAAAACTGTTTTTT. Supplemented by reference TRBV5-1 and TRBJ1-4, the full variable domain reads KAGVTQTPRYLIKTRGQQVTLSCSPISGHRSVSWYQQTPGQGLQFLFEYFSETQRNKGNFPGRFSGRQFSNSRSEMNVSTLELGDSALYLCASSVDQSRSEKLFFGSGTQLSVL.

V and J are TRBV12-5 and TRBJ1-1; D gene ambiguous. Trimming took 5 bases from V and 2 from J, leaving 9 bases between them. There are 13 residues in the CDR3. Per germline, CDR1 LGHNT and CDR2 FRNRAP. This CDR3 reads CASGPSYNTEAFF. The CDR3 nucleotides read TGTGCTAGTGGTCCCTCTTATAACACTGAAGCTTTCTTT.

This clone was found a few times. For the CDR3, the DNA is TGTGCCAGCAGTACGACACAAATTACTGACTATGGCTACACCTTC. Amino acid sequence: CASSTTQITDYGYTF. The J gene is TRBJ1-2, the V gene TRBV9; D not certain. Germline CDR1 SGDLS, CDR2 YYNGEE. This CDR3 is 15 amino acids long. The V end was cut by 5 bases, the J end by 3 bases, with 17 bases between.

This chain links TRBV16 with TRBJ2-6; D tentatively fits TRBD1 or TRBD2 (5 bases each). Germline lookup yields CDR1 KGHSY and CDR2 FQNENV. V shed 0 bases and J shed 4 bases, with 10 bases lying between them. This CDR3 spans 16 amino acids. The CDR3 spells CASSQSLGAGANVLTF. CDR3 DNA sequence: TGTGCCAGCAGCCAATCACTAGGGGCCGGGGCCAACGTCCTGACTTTC.

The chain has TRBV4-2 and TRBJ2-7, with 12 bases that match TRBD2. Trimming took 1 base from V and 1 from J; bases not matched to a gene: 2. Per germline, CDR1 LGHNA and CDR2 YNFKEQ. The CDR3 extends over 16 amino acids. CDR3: CASSQGTSGDSYEQYF. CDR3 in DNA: TGTGCCAGCAGCCAAGGGACTAGCGGGGATTCCTACGAGCAGTACTTC.

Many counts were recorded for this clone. DNA of the CDR3: TGTGCCAGCAGTTCTTATTTAGGCTACACCTTC. Translation: CASSSYLGYTF. The rearrangement joins TRBV28 to TRBJ1-2; D unclear. Trimming shortened V by 4 bases and J by 8 bases, and 8 bases separated the two germline ends. This CDR3 has 11 amino acids. CDR1 MDHEN and CDR2 SYDVKM come from the germline V gene.

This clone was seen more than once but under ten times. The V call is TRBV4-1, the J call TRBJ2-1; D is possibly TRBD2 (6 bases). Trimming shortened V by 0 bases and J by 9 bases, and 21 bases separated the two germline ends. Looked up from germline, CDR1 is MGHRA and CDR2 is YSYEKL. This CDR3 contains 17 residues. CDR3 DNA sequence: TGCGCCAGCAGCCAAGATCGTCGGGTAGCGGCGCAGGGTGAGCAGTTCTTC. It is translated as CASSQDRRVAAQGEQFF.

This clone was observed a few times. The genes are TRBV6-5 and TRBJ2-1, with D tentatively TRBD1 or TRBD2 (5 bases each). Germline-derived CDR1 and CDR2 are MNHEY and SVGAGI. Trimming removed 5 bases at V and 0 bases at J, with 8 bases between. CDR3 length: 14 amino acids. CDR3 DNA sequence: TGTGCCAGCAGTCAGGGACGCTCCTACAATGAGCAGTTCTTC. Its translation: CASSQGRSYNEQFF.

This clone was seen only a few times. CDR3 loop: CASSLTGAHTF. CDR3 in DNA: TGTGCCAGCAGCTTGACGGGGGCCCACACCTTC. The genes are TRBV5-5 and TRBJ1-2, with D possibly being TRBD1 (6 bases). Between the trimmed V and J ends, which lost 1 base and 12 bases, there was a span of 10 bases. The CDR3 has 11 amino acids. Germline-derived CDR1 and CDR2 are SGHKS and YYEKEE (reference sequence).

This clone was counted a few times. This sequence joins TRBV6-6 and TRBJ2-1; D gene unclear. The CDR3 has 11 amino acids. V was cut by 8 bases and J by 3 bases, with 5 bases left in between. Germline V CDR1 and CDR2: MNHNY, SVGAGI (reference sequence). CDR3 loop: CASRRYNEQFF. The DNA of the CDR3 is TGTGCCAGCCGGCGCTACAATGAGCAGTTCTTC.

CDR3 sequence reads: CASSISGDAYNEQFF. For the CDR3, the DNA is TGTGCCAGCAGCATCAGCGGTGACGCCTACAATGAGCAGTTCTTC. This chain joins TRBV9 and TRBJ2-1; perhaps TRBD2 as D (5 bases). V was clipped by 4 bases and J by 2 bases, with 13 bases between them. The CDR3 is 15 amino acids. Germline loops: CDR1 SGDLS, CDR2 YYNGEE.